This TCR beta chain was identified during a study of identifying expanded T cells in peripheral blood. Study-level findings and limits: Differentially abundant clones: around 1.2 between replicates, about 15 at around 14 days, 19 to 20 at four. Roughly two-week clone count variance significantly increased as total template count grew.

Some clones are missing from TCRdb's copy, which holds only in-frame ones; the method was immunoSEQ multiplex PCR. Of about 100,000 clones listed, about 90% are singletons. A remark on this clone: Its antigen is undetermined.

This CDR3 is 15 amino acids long. Germline-derived CDR1 and CDR2 are MGHDK and SYGVNS. V gave up 8 bases and J gave up 4 bases; unmatched junction bases: 8. No infections or other immune events were documented during collection. This clonotype originated in a person between 18 and 69 years old in good health. The chain carries TRBV25-1 and TRBJ1-5, with TRBD1 identical over 10 bases. The sample taken for sequencing was blood. CDR3 in amino acids: CASGGTGEVNQPQHF. DNA of the CDR3: TGTGCCAGCGGGGGGACAGGGGAGGTAAATCAGCCCCAGCATTTT.